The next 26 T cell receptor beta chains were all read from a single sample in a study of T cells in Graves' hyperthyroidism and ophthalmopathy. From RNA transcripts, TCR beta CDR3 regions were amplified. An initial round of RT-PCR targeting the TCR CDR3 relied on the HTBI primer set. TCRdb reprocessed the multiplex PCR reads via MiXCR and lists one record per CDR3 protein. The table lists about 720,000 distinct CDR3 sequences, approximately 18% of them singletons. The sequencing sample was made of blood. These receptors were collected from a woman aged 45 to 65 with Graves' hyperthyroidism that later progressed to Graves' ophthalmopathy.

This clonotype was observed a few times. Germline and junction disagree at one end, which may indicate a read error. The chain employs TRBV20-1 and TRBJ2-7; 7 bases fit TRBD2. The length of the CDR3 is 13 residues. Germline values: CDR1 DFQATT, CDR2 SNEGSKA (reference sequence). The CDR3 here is CNARDTGGYEQYF. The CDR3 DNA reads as TGCAATGCTAGAGATACGGGGGGCTACGAGCAGTACTTC.

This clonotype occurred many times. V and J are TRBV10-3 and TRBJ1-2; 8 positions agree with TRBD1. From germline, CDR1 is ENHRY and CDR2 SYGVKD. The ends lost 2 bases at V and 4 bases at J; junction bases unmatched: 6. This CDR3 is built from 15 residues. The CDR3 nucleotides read TGTGCCATCAGTGAGGATGGACAGGGCGGCTATGGCTACACCTTC. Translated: CAISEDGQGGYGYTF.

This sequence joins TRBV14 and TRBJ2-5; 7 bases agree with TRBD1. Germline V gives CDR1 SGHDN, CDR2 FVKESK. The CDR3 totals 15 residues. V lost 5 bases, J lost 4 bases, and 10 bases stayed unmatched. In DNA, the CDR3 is TGTGCCAGCAGCGGTCGGGACAGCCTAAGAGAGACCCAGTACTTC. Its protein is CASSGRDSLRETQYF.

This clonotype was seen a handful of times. CDR3 in DNA: TGTGCCTGGAGACGGGAGAACACTGAAGCTTTCTTT. Its translation is CAWRRENTEAFF. The V call is TRBV30, the J call TRBJ1-1, with no clear D. Trimming pared 3 bases from V and 1 base from J, leaving 6 bases between. CDR1 is GTSNPN and CDR2 is SVGIG in the germline V gene (reference sequence). The CDR3 covers 12 residues.

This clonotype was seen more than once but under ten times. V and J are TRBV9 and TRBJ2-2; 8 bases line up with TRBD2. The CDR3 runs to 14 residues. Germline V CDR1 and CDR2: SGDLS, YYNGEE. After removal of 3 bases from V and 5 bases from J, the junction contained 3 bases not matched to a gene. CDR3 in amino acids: CASSGTSWTGELFF. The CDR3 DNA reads TGTGCCAGCAGCGGGACTAGCTGGACCGGGGAGCTGTTTTTT.

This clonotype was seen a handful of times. The CDR3 DNA sequence: TGTGCCAGCCTCGGGGCGGGCAGGGGGTGGAACACCGGGGAGCTGTTTTTT. This translates into CASLGAGRGWNTGELFF. The chain uses TRBV7-8 and TRBJ2-2, with TRBD1 matching over 7 bases. From germline, CDR1 is SGHVS and CDR2 FQNEAQ. Trimming at V came to 8 bases and at J to 1 base, leaving 13 bases not matched to a gene. The CDR3 covers 17 residues.

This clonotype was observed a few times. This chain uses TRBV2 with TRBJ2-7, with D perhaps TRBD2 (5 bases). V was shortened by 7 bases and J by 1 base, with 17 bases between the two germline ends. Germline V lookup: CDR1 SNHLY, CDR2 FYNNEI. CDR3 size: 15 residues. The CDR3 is CASNQMGVRSYEQYF. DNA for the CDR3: TGTGCCAGCAATCAAATGGGAGTGCGGTCCTACGAGCAGTACTTC.

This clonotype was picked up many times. The CDR3 here is CSASPRDTEAFF. In nucleotides, the CDR3 is TGCAGTGCTAGCCCGCGGGACACTGAAGCTTTCTTT. V gene TRBV20-1 combines with J gene TRBJ1-1; D gene ambiguous. This CDR3 comprises 12 residues. The ends were cut back, 3 bases at V and 3 bases at J, with 8 bases in the middle. CDR1 DFQATT and CDR2 SNEGSKA come from the germline V gene (reference sequence).

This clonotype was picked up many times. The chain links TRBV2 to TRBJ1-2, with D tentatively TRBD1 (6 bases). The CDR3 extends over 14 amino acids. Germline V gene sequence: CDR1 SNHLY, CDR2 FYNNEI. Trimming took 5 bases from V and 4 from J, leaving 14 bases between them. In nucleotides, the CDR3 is TGTGCCAGCAGTCCCTCAGACAGGTTCTATGGCTACACCTTC. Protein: CASSPSDRFYGYTF.

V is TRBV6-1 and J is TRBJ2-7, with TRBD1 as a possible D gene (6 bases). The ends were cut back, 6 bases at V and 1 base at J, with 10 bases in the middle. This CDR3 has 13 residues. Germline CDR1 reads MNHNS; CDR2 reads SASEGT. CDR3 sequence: CASRGAESYEQYF. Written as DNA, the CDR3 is TGTGCCAGCAGGGGGGCAGAGTCCTACGAGCAGTACTTC.

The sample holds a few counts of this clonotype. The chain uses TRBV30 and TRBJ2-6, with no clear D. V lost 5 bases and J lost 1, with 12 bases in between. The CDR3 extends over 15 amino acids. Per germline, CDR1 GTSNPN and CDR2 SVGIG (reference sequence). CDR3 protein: CAWSVGRSGANVLTF. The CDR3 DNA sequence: TGTGCCTGGTCTGTTGGGCGTTCTGGGGCCAACGTCCTGACTTTC.

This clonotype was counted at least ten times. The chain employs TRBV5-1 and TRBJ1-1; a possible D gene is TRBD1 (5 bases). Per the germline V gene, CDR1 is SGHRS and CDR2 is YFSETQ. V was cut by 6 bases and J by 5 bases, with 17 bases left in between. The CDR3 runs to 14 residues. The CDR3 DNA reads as TGCGCCAGCATGACTCGGGGGGGGGGAACTGAAGCTTTCTTT. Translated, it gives CASMTRGGGTEAFF.

CDR3 in amino acids: CASSLLSSGGLDTQYF. Written as DNA, the CDR3 is TGTGCCAGCAGCTTGTTGTCTAGCGGGGGGCTCGATACGCAGTATTTT. This chain uses TRBV5-5 with TRBJ2-3; 11 bases are a match to TRBD2. Germline V CDR1 and CDR2: SGHKS, YYEKEE (reference sequence). The CDR3 length is 16 residues. With V trimmed by 1 base and J by 6 bases, 7 bases remained unmatched.

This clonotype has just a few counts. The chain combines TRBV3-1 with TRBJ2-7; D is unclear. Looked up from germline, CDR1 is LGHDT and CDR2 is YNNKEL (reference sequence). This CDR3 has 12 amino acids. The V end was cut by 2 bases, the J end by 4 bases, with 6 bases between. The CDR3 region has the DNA TGTGCCAGCAGCCAACTGGTTTACGAGCAGTACTTC. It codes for CASSQLVYEQYF.

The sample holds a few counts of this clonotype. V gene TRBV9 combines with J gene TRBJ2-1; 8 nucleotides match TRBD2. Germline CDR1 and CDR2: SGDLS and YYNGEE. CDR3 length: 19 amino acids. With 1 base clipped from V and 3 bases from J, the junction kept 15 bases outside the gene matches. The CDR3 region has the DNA TGTGCCAGCAGCGTAAATTTTCGGGAACCGGGGGGGCTCTACAATGAGCAGTTCTTC. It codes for CASSVNFREPGGLYNEQFF.

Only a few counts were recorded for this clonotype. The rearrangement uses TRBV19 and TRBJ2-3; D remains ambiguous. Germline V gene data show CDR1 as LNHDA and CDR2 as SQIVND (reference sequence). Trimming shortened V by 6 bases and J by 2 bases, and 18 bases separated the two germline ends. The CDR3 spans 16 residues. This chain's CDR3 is CASRNWATRSTDTQYF. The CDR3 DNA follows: TGTGCCAGTAGGAACTGGGCTACCCGATCCACAGATACGCAGTATTTT.

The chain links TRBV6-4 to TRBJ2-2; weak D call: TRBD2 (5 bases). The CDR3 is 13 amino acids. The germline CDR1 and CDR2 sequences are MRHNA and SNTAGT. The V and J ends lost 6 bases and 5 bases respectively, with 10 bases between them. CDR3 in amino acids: CASRKRTTGELFF. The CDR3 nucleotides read TGTGCCAGCAGAAAACGGACTACCGGGGAGCTGTTTTTT.

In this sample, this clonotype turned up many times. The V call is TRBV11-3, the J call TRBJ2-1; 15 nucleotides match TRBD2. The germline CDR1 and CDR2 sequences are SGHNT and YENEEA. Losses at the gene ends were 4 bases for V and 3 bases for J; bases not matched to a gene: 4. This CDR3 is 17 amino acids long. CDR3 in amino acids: CASSSRTSGGVYNEQFF. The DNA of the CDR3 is TGTGCCAGCAGCTCGAGGACTAGCGGGGGGGTCTACAATGAGCAGTTCTTC.

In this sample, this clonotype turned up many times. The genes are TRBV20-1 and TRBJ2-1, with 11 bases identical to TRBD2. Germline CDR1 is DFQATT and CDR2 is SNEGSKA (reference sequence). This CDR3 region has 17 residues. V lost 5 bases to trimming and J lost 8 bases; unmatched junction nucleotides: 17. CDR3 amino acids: CSAHNPTSGTYGDEQFF. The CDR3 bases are TGCAGTGCTCATAACCCGACTAGCGGGACGTATGGGGATGAGCAGTTCTTC.

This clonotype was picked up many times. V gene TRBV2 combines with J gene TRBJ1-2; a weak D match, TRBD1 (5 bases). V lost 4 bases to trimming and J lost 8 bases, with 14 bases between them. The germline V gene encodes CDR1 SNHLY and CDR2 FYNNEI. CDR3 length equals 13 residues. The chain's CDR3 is CASSGGRMGGYTF. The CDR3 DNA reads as TGTGCCAGCAGTGGGGGCAGGATGGGCGGCTACACCTTC.

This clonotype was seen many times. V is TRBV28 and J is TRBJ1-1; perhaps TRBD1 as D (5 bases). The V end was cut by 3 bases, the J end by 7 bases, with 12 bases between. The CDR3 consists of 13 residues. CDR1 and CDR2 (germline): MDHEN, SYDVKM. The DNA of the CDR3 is TGTGCCAGCAGTTTGGGGCCATGGGGTGAAGCTTTCTTT. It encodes CASSLGPWGEAFF.

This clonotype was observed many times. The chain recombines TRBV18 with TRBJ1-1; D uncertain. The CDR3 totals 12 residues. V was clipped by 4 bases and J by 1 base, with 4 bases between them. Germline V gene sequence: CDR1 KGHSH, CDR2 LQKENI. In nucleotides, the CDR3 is TGTGCCAGCTCACGAGCGAACACTGAAGCTTTCTTT. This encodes CASSRANTEAFF.

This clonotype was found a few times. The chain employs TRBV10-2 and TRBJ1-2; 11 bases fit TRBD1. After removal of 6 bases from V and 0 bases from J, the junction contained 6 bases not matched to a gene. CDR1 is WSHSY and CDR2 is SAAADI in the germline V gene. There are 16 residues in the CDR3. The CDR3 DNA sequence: TGCGCCAGCAGCCGGGACAGGGGGGGCTCTAACTATGGCTACACCTTC. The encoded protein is CASSRDRGGSNYGYTF.

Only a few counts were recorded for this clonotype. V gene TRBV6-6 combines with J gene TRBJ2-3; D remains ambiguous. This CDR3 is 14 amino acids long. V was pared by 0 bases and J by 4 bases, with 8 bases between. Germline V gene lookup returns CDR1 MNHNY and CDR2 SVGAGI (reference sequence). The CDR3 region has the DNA TGTGCCAGCAGTTACTCATCCCGGGCAGATACGCAGTATTTT. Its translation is CASSYSSRADTQYF.

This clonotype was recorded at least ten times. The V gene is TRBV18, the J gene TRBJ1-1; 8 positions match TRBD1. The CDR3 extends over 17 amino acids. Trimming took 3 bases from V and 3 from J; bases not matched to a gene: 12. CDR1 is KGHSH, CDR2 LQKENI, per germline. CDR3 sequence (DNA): TGTGCCAGCTCACCGTTCGGGCAGGGGGCGCCTGACACTGAAGCTTTCTTT. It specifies CASSPFGQGAPDTEAFF.

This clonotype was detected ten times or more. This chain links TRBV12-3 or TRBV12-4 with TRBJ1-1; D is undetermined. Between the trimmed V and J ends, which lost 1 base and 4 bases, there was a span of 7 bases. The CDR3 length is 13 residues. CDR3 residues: CASSLGASTEAFF. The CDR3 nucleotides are TGTGCCAGCAGTTTAGGAGCCTCCACTGAAGCTTTCTTT.